This T cell receptor beta chain originates from a study of shared clonotypes between healthy human individuals. In its sample, this clone was seen many times. Trimming left V 5 bases short and J 4 bases short, with 10 bases between. Germline CDR1 reads MGHDK; CDR2 reads SYGVNS. The CDR3 runs to 13 residues. The sorted-subset replicate PCRs were given about 210 ng DNA, which is about 29,000 T cell genomes. Sequencing was performed with immunoSEQ multiplex PCR; in TCRdb, only in-frame clones are kept and a portion is missing. The sample contains about 95,000 clones, under 80% of which appear only once. The clonotype was recovered from a man aged 25 to 40 in good health. The chain uses TRBV25-1 and TRBJ2-3; D not resolved. Sequencing was performed on memory CD8+ T cells sorted from blood. Sample subset: CD45RO+ cells pooled with CCR7-negative TemRA cells. The CDR3 bases are TGTGCCAGCAGTCCCCGGGCCTCAGATACGCAGTATTTT. Translated, it gives CASSPRASDTQYF.